These T cell receptor beta chains were read from a single sample in a study of shared clonotypes between healthy human individuals. TCRdb's copy holds only in-frame clones and misses some; the assay was immunoSEQ multiplex PCR. The sample carries roughly 500,000 clones, about 79% recorded once. Sequencing was done on a sample of PBMCs. The source of these receptors is a woman aged 40 to 50 in good health. Some clones in this sample may be carry-over from other donors' samples. Each CDR3 is given with its conserved first and last residue.

v_gene: TRBV5-1
j_gene: TRBJ1-3
CDR3aa: CASSLAGGSSSGNTIYF

v_gene: TRBV19
j_gene: TRBJ2-3
CDR3aa: CASSLQIRLAGPTDTQYF

v_gene: TRBV7-9
j_gene: TRBJ1-4
CDR3aa: CASSETDHNEKLFF

v_gene: TRBV28
j_gene: TRBJ1-1
CDR3aa: CASSPSGVFTEAFF

v_gene: TRBV28
j_gene: TRBJ1-2
CDR3aa: CASSQGQPYGYTF

v_gene: TRBV28
j_gene: TRBJ2-3
CDR3aa: CASSHGTPSPPFVDTQYF

v_gene: TRBV7-6
j_gene: TRBJ2-3
CDR3aa: CASSAGSGGDTQYF

v_gene: TRBV4-1
j_gene: TRBJ2-5
CDR3aa: CASSLSTQETQYF

v_gene: TRBV5-1
j_gene: TRBJ1-2
CDR3aa: CASSLESGGPYGYTF

v_gene: TRBV27
j_gene: TRBJ2-7
CDR3aa: CASSLGGFLFHEQYF

v_gene: TRBV28
j_gene: TRBJ1-3
CDR3aa: CASSLWWGAHSGNTIYF

v_gene: TRBV2
j_gene: TRBJ2-2
CDR3aa: CASSSENTGELFF

v_gene: TRBV2
j_gene: TRBJ1-5
CDR3aa: CASSQDPGGGQPQHF

v_gene: TRBV28
j_gene: TRBJ1-5
CDR3aa: CASSPGRRGGNQPQHF

v_gene: TRBV5-4
j_gene: TRBJ2-7
CDR3aa: CASSQDPTSGSYEQYF

v_gene: TRBV29-1
j_gene: TRBJ2-7
CDR3aa: CSVEDLPTGPRYEQYF

v_gene: TRBV4-2
j_gene: TRBJ2-1
CDR3aa: CASSQGTSGDYNEQFF

v_gene: TRBV19
j_gene: TRBJ2-1
CDR3aa: CASSAASLDEQFF

v_gene: TRBV27
j_gene: TRBJ2-1
CDR3aa: CASSPLPGLAVHEQFF

v_gene: TRBV9
j_gene: TRBJ1-2
CDR3aa: CASSAPPGYGYTF

v_gene: TRBV7-2
j_gene: TRBJ2-1
CDR3aa: CASSAGLHSNEQFF

v_gene: TRBV5-6
j_gene: TRBJ1-2
CDR3aa: CASSLAGQGSYGYTF

v_gene: TRBV28
j_gene: TRBJ1-2
CDR3aa: CASQGAVYGYTF

v_gene: TRBV15
j_gene: TRBJ2-7
CDR3aa: CATSRDWKSTYEQYF

v_gene: TRBV4-2
j_gene: TRBJ1-5
CDR3aa: CASSQGQDNNQPQHF

v_gene: TRBV29-1
j_gene: TRBJ2-2
CDR3aa: CSVVGGTGELFF

v_gene: TRBV12-5
j_gene: TRBJ1-2
CDR3aa: CASGFGRRGGYTF

v_gene: TRBV29-1
j_gene: TRBJ2-5
CDR3aa: CSGTTGGGETQYF

v_gene: TRBV7-9
j_gene: TRBJ1-1
CDR3aa: CASSRQGTVTEAFF

v_gene: TRBV10-1
j_gene: TRBJ2-1
CDR3aa: CASSEPDRGSNEQFF

v_gene: TRBV14
j_gene: TRBJ2-7
CDR3aa: CASSQTRGSRPYEQYF

v_gene: TRBV11-3
j_gene: TRBJ2-5
CDR3aa: CASSPGSRQIGETQYF

v_gene: TRBV29-1
j_gene: TRBJ1-2
CDR3aa: CSVSPGTGAYGYTF

v_gene: TRBV5-6
j_gene: TRBJ2-2
CDR3aa: CASSLAGELFF

v_gene: TRBV9
j_gene: TRBJ2-7
CDR3aa: CASSVGYGTRPYEQYF

v_gene: TRBV9
j_gene: TRBJ2-1
CDR3aa: CASSVRDYNEQFF